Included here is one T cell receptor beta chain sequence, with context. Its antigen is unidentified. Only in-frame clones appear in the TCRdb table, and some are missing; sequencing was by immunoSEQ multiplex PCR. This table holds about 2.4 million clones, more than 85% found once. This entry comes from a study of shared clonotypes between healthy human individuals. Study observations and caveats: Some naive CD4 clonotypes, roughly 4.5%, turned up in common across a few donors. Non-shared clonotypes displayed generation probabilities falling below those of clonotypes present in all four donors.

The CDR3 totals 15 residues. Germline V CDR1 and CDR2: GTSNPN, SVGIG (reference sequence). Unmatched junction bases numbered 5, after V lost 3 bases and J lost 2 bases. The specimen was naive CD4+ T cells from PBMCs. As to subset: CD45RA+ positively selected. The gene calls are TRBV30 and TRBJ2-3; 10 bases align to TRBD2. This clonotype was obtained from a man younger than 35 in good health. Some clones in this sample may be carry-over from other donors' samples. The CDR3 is CAWRMSGRATDTQYF. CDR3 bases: TGTGCCTGGAGGATGAGCGGGAGGGCCACAGATACGCAGTATTTT.